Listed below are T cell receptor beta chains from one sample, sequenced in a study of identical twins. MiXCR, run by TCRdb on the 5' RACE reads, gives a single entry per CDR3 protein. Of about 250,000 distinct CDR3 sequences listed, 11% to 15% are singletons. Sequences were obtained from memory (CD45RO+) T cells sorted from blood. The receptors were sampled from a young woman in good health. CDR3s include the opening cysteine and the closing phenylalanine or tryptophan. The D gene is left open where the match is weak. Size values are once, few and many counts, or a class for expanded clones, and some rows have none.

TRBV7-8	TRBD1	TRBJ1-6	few	TGTGCCAGCAGCTTTTCGGGCAGGGGGAATTCACCCCTCCACTTT	CASSFSGRGNSPLHF
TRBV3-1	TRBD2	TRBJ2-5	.	TGTGCCAGCAGCCGTGGGACTAGGGGTAGAGAGACCCAGTACTTC	CASSRGTRGRETQYF
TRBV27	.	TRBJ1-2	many	.	CASSPLRARGTYGYTF
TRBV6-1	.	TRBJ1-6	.	TGTGCCAGCACCATGAATTCACCCCTCCACTTT	CASTMNSPLHF
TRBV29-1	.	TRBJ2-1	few	TGCAGCGTAAGTCCGCGTCGAGAGCAGTTCTTC	CSVSPRREQFF
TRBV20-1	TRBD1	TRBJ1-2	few	TGCAGTGCTAGCAGGGGGAATGGCTACACCTTC	CSASRGNGYTF
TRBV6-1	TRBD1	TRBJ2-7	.	TGTGCCAGCAGTCGGACGGGACAGGGATCCTACGAGCAGTACTTC	CASSRTGQGSYEQYF
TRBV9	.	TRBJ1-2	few	TGTGCCAGCAGCGAGACCCGGAGTACCAGGGGAGACTATGGCTACACCTTC	CASSETRSTRGDYGYTF
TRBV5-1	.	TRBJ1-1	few	TGCGCCAGCAGCTTCGGGGTCACTGCTAACACTGAAGCTTTCTTT	CASSFGVTANTEAFF
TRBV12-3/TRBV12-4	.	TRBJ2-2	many	TGTGCCAGCAGTTCCCTAAGGACCGGGGAGCTGTTTTTT	CASSSLRTGELFF
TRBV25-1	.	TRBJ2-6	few	TGTGCCAGCAGTGCCCGAGTTTCAGGGAGGGGGGCCAACGTCCTGACTTTC	CASSARVSGRGANVLTF
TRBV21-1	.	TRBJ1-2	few	TGTGCCAGCGGCAACGGGGGCGGCTATGGCTACACCTTC	CASGNGGGYGYTF
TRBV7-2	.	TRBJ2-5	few	TGTGCCAGCAGCTTAATCGTAGCAGGGACCCAGTACTTC	CASSLIVAGTQYF
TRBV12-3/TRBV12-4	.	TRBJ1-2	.	TGTGCCAGTTCCGGGACAAACTATGGCTACACCTTC	CASSGTNYGYTF
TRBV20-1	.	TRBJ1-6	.	TGCAGTGCTGGAGGAAGTAGTAATTCACCCCTCCACTTT	CSAGGSSNSPLHF
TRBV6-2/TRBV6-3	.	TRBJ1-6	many	TGTGCCAGCAGTTACGAGGGAGATAAGCGAAAACGGGATTCACCCCTCCACTTT	CASSYEGDKRKRDSPLHF
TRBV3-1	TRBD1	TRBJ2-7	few	TGTGCCAGCAGCGGACAGGCTTCCTACGAGCAGTACTTC	CASSGQASYEQYF
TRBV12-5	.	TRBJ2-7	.	TGTGCTAGTGGTTTGGCCCAAGGGAAACGGGACACCCACGAGCAGTACTTC	CASGLAQGKRDTHEQYF
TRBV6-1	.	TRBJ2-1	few	TGTGCCAGCAGGATCGACCTGACTGGGGACTGGTTCTTC	CASRIDLTGDWFF
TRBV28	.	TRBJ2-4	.	TGTGCCAGTTCTACGGGAAATCAAAACATTCAGTACTTC	CASSTGNQNIQYF
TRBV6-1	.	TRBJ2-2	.	TGTGCCAGCAGTGAAGCCAACGTGGAGCTGTTTTTT	CASSEANVELFF
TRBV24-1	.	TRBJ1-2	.	TGTGCCACCAGTCCGACGGCCACGACGTCTAACTATGGCTACACCTTC	CATSPTATTSNYGYTF
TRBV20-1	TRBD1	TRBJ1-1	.	TGCAGTGCTAGCCCGACAGGGACTATCACTGAAGCTTTCTTT	CSASPTGTITEAFF
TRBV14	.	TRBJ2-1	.	TGTGCCAGCAGCCAAGAAAGGTCTTCTCGGGGCTCCTACAATGAGCAGTTCTTC	CASSQERSSRGSYNEQFF
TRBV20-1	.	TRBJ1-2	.	TGCAGTGCTAGAGAGATTGGTAGTGGCTACACCTTC	CSAREIGSGYTF
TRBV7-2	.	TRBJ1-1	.	TGTGCCAGCAGCTTTGGGGGGCCGAACACTGAAGCTTTCTTT	CASSFGGPNTEAFF
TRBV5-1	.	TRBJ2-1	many	TGCGCCAGCAGCTTGTGGGGGCCGGGGAATGAGCAGTTCTTC	CASSLWGPGNEQFF
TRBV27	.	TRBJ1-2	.	TGTGCCAGCAGGCGTGGGACGGCCCCCGCAGGAGGCTACACCTTC	CASRRGTAPAGGYTF
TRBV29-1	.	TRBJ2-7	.	TGCAGCGTCGGGCGGGGGCAGGGGGCCTACGAGCAGTACTTC	CSVGRGQGAYEQYF
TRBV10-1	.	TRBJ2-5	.	TGCGCCAGCTCTCGGGGGTTAGGAGAGACCCAGTACTTC	CASSRGLGETQYF
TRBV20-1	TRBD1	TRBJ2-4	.	TGCAGTGCTCTACCGACAGGGACCAAAAACATTCAGTACTTC	CSALPTGTKNIQYF